Sequencing of this T cell receptor beta chain was carried out in a study of regulatory dendritic cells for organ transplantation. CD4+ or CD8+ T cells were sorted as naive CD45RA+ or memory CD45RO+. As to this clone: As yet, its antigen is unknown.

The study's findings and limits: Mature dendritic cells appeared to drive more memory CD8+ clonal expansion than regulatory ones.

Method: immunoSEQ multiplex PCR; TCRdb's copy keeps in-frame clones and lacks some. The sample records about 30,000 clones, around 90% being singletons. The source of this sequence is a human donor in good health. Material for sequencing was naive CD4+ T cells from blood. Subset described: CD45RA+ naive T cells.

The CDR3, as DNA: TGTGCCAGCCGGGGACAGGGGACAAATTCACCCCTCCACTTT. Protein sequence: CASRGQGTNSPLHF. The rearrangement links TRBV6-1 to TRBJ1-6, with 10 bases identical to TRBD1. V trimming: 8 bases; J trimming: 7 bases; junction bases outside the gene matches: 5. This CDR3 is 14 amino acids long. Germline CDR1 MNHNS, CDR2 SASEGT.